The 18 T cell receptor beta chains below come from one sample, sequenced in a study of prognosis after radiotherapy for stage I lung cancer (dated by TCRdb to the early 2020s). These reads were obtained on an Illumina HiSeq 3000. Two rounds of multiplex PCR were performed to amplify the TCR beta CDR3 region from genomic DNA. In the first round of PCR, primers specific to each TRBV and TRBJ gene were used, and the primer sequences are filed in Chinese patent CN105087789A. TCRdb reworked the public reads: Q25 trimming with fastp, MiXCR clone assembly, productive beta chains retained. Every distinct CDR3 protein forms one entry, paired with its most common genes and DNA. The sample contains over 15,000 distinct CDR3 sequences, around 32% of them found a single time. The top ten clonotypes cover roughly 23% of the sample. Sequences were derived from PBMCs, sampled before or after stereotactic body radiation therapy (not recorded which). These receptors were collected from a donor older than 45 with non-small cell lung cancer.

The V call is TRBV2, the J call TRBJ2-3, with D perhaps assigned TRBD1 or TRBD2 (5 bases each). The CDR3 sequence is 15 residues long. Trimming left V 7 bases short and J 6 bases short, with 20 bases between. Looked up from germline, CDR1 is SNHLY and CDR2 is FYNNEI. The CDR3 DNA reads as TGTGCCAGCACCCCGCACAGGAACCGGGGTGATACGCAGTATTTT. Translating it yields CASTPHRNRGDTQYF.

As for this clonotype: This sequence is one base from a far larger clone and is likely a read error. This likely comes from a read error, as the CDR3 has no conserved phenylalanine or tryptophan at its end. This chain joins TRBV11-2 and TRBJ2-5, with D possibly being TRBD1 (7 bases). The end of the DNA fits TRBJ2-1 better, so the J call may be wrong. The germline gives CDR1 SGHAT, CDR2 FQNNGV. The CDR3 sequence is 15 residues long. The CDR3, as DNA: TGTGCCAGCAGCTTAGGTCAGGGGGAGGTCAATGAGCAGTTCCTC. Translation: CASSLGQGEVNEQFL.

There are many counts of this clonotype. The V and J genes are TRBV5-1 and TRBJ1-1; D remains ambiguous. Germline V lookup: CDR1 SGHRS, CDR2 YFSETQ. Trimming removed 4 bases from V and 3 bases from J, with 10 bases in between. This CDR3 region has 13 residues. The CDR3 bases are TGCGCCAGCAGCACCCCGGAGTACACTGAAGCTTTCTTT. The encoded protein is CASSTPEYTEAFF.

This clonotype was detected ten times or more. The chain employs TRBV7-9 and TRBJ1-1; D remains unclear. Germline lookup yields CDR1 SEHNR and CDR2 FQNEAQ (reference sequence). CDR3 length: 13 amino acids. The germline V and J ends were trimmed by 5 bases and 4 bases, with 11 bases remaining between them. CDR3 coding DNA: TGTGCCAGCAGCGAGTCGGCTGCCACTGAAGCTTTCTTT. Its protein product is CASSESAATEAFF.

Comment on this clonotype: At one end, the junction sequence differs from germline, possibly due to a read error. V gene TRBV11-2 combines with J gene TRBJ2-5; weak D call: TRBD2 (5 bases). The CDR3 contains 15 residues. Germline CDR1 SGHAT, CDR2 FQNNGV. CDR3 DNA: TGTGCCAGCAGCTTAGTTGTGGGAGAAATGGAGACCAAGTACTTC. Translating it yields CASSLVVGEMETKYF.

With regard to this clonotype: The likely explanation is a read error, given a far larger clone one base away. This chain links TRBV6-4 with TRBJ2-1; tentative D call: TRBD1 (6 bases). Per the germline V gene, CDR1 is MRHNA and CDR2 is SNTAGT. The CDR3 totals 14 residues. The ends were cut back, 8 bases at V and 11 bases at J, with 22 bases in the middle. The CDR3 reads CASGDRGQKEQQFF. In DNA, the CDR3 is TGTGCCAGCGGGGATAGAGGACAGAAAGAACAGCAGTTCTTC.

Many counts were recorded for this clonotype. The chain uses TRBV15 and TRBJ1-1; no reliable D call. V lost 0 bases and J 0 bases, leaving 5 bases between the germline ends. This CDR3 comprises 14 residues. Germline V lookup: CDR1 LNHNV, CDR2 YYDKDF (reference sequence). This chain's CDR3 is CATSRDLMNTEAFF. The CDR3 nucleotides are TGTGCCACCAGCAGAGATCTCATGAACACTGAAGCTTTCTTT.

Details on this clonotype: This may come from a read error, since a much larger clone is one base off. The chain carries TRBV6-1 and TRBJ2-5; 11 bases agree with TRBD2. There are 16 residues in the CDR3. The ends lost 7 bases at V and 4 bases at J; junction bases unmatched: 11. The germline V gene encodes CDR1 MNHNS and CDR2 SASEGT. CDR3 sequence: CASIMGGLADPETQYF. The CDR3 nucleotides are TGTGCCAGCATCATGGGGGGACTAGCGGACCCAGAGACCCAGTACTTC.

This clonotype was seen ten or more times. The chain carries TRBV19 and TRBJ2-1; 7 nucleotides match TRBD2. CDR1 LNHDA and CDR2 SQIVND come from the germline V gene (reference sequence). V lost 4 bases and J lost 8; bases outside the gene matches: 8. The CDR3 loop spans 14 amino acids. In nucleotides, the CDR3 is TGTGCCAGTAGTAAAGCAGGACTAGTCCATGAGCAGTTCTTC. Residues: CASSKAGLVHEQFF. Full variable domain (outside the CDR3, taken from reference TRBV19 and TRBJ2-1): DGGITQSPKYLFRKEGQNVTLSCEQNLNHDAMYWYRQDPGQGLRLIYYSQIVNDFQKGDIAEGYSVSREKKESFPLTVTSAQKNPTAFYLCASSKAGLVHEQFFGPGTRLTVL.

Concerning this clonotype itself: A much larger clone lies one base from this, so it may be a read error. The J gene is TRBJ2-6, the V gene TRBV5-4; D call uncertain. V was trimmed by 0 bases and J by 0 bases, leaving 7 bases between them. The CDR3 spans 16 residues. CDR1 and CDR2 from the germline V gene are SGHNT and YYREEE (reference sequence). The CDR3 nucleotides are TGTGCCAGCAGCTTGGTGACCGGCTCTGGGGCCAACGTCCTGACTTTC. This gives the protein CASSLVTGSGANVLTF.

This clonotype occurred many times. The chain recombines TRBV29-1 with TRBJ2-2, with D maybe TRBD1 (6 bases). V shed 6 bases and J shed 1 base, with 9 bases lying between them. This CDR3 has 13 amino acids. Germline V gene sequence: CDR1 SQVTM, CDR2 ANQGSEA. The CDR3 loop reads CSVLGQNTGELFF. The DNA of the CDR3 is TGCAGCGTATTGGGACAGAACACCGGGGAGCTGTTTTTT.

By its share, this clonotype is medium-sized. This chain joins TRBV20-1 and TRBJ1-5; D perhaps matches TRBD1 (6 bases). This CDR3 region has 12 residues. Germline V CDR1 and CDR2: DFQATT, SNEGSKA (reference sequence). The V gene lost 6 bases and the J gene lost 6 bases, with 12 bases spanning the gap. CDR3 nucleotides: TGCAGTGCACCACAGGGTCCTCAGCCCCAGCATTTT. Protein sequence: CSAPQGPQPQHF.

Notes on this clonotype: The CDR3 does not end in the conserved phenylalanine or tryptophan, so this is likely a read error. CDR3 protein: CASSLTGVGETQYL. CDR3 DNA sequence: TGCGCCAGCAGCTTAACTGGGGTAGGAGAGACCCAGTACTTA. This chain joins TRBV5-1 and TRBJ2-5; D call uncertain. The CDR3 extends over 14 amino acids. The germline V and J ends were trimmed by 2 bases and 4 bases, with 12 bases remaining between them. Germline assignment: CDR1 SGHRS and CDR2 YFSETQ.

About this clonotype itself: A far larger clone is only one base removed, so a read error is likely. The chain has TRBV2 and TRBJ2-5; a weak D match, TRBD2 (6 bases). The better agreement between TRBJ2-1 and the DNA end casts doubt on the J call. The CDR3 loop spans 14 amino acids. Looked up from germline, CDR1 is SNHLY and CDR2 is FYNNEI. The CDR3 region has the DNA TGTTCCAGCCTGGTGGAGCGGGCCTTGAATGAGCAGTTCTTC. This encodes CSSLVERALNEQFF.

This clonotype was detected ten times or more. The chain links TRBV12-3 or TRBV12-4 to TRBJ1-2; D is unclear. The V end lost 5 bases, the J end lost 4 bases, and 8 bases lay between the germline ends. The CDR3 sequence is 12 residues long. Here the CDR3 reads CASSPGPYGYTF. The CDR3 DNA reads TGTGCCAGCAGTCCCGGCCCCTATGGCTACACCTTC.

This clonotype was detected ten times or more. The chain links TRBV20-1 to TRBJ1-3; D is ambiguous. The germline V gene encodes CDR1 DFQATT and CDR2 SNEGSKA (reference sequence). This CDR3 contains 11 residues. The V gene lost 3 bases and the J gene lost 5 bases, with 5 bases spanning the gap. CDR3 loop: CSASGRNTIYF. DNA for the CDR3: TGCAGTGCTAGTGGGAGAAACACCATATATTTT.

Points on this clonotype: This is likely an artifact of a read error, given a far larger clone one base away. The chain uses TRBV7-9 and TRBJ2-7, with 12 nucleotides matching TRBD1. There are 15 residues in the CDR3. Germline values: CDR1 SEHNR, CDR2 FQNEAQ (reference sequence). For the CDR3, the DNA is TGTGCCAGCAGACAAACCGGGACAGGGGGCTACCAGCAGTACTTC. Translation gives CASRQTGTGGYQQYF. The full variable domain, in which reference TRBV7-9 and TRBJ2-7 provide the parts outside the CDR3, is DTGVSQNPRHKITKRGQNVTFRCDPISEHNRLYWYRQTLGQGPEFLTYFQNEAQLEKSRLLSDRFSAERPKGSFSTLEIQRTEQGDSAMYLCASRQTGTGGYQQYFGPGTRLTVT.

This clonotype was counted at least ten times. The CDR3 DNA reads TGCGCCAGCAGCCCAGGACTGAGTAATGAAAAACTGTTTTTT. It encodes CASSPGLSNEKLFF. The chain links TRBV5-1 to TRBJ1-4, with D unresolved. Trimming stripped 4 bases from V and 4 bases from J, with 11 bases between. Germline CDR1 SGHRS, CDR2 YFSETQ. This CDR3 is 14 amino acids long.